Reported below is one T cell receptor beta chain. Antigen unknown. One base away lies a much larger clone, so this may be a sequencing read error. The data stem from a study of post-analysis software for immune sequencing data. Overall study: Included among the disease courses, which were recorded for the cohort, were relapsing-remitting, secondary progressive and progressive-relapsing multiple sclerosis. Study findings and constraints: Multiple sclerosis patients showed significantly lower normalized Chao1 diversity than controls did. In patients, about 5 TRBV segments were more frequent than in controls, with TRBV5-6, TRBV5-1 and TRBV20-1 among them.

Trimming took off 4 bases at V and 10 bases at J, with 21 bases between the two ends. CDR1 is SGHRS and CDR2 is YFSETQ in the germline V gene. This CDR3 contains 15 residues. cDNA libraries for TCR beta contained unique molecular identifiers. Yield was roughly 500,000 cDNA molecules from roughly 0.93 to 9.6 million T cells. TCRdb re-analysed the PCR reads in MiXCR, keeping a single row per CDR3 protein. This sample has about 570,000 distinct CDR3 sequences; around a third occur once, and the top ten carry 4.5% to 7.5%. Sequenced material: blood. The source is a girl younger than 18 with multiple sclerosis. The chain has TRBV5-1 and TRBJ2-1; D unresolved. This chain's CDR3 is CASSKAVVSSYEQFF. In DNA, the CDR3 is TGCGCCAGCAGCAAGGCCGTAGTTAGCTCCTACGAGCAGTTCTTC. Full variable domain (rest looked up from reference TRBV5-1 and TRBJ2-1): KAGVTQTPRYLIKTRGQQVTLSCSPISGHRSVSWYQQTPGQGLQFLFEYFSETQRNKGNFPGRFSGRQFSNSRSEMNVSTLELGDSALYLCASSKAVVSSYEQFFGPGTRLTVL.